This note documents a single T cell receptor beta chain sequence. Its target is unknown. Germline assignment: CDR1 KGHSH and CDR2 LQKENI. The CDR3 runs to 16 residues. V lost 6 bases and J 2 bases, leaving 19 bases between the germline ends. Tagging with unique molecular identifiers was applied to individual cDNA molecules. TCRdb used MiXCR to reprocess the 5' RACE reads, holding one entry per CDR3 protein. In the table there are 85,000 to 90,000 distinct CDR3 sequences, 14% to 15% of which are singletons. This sample is drawn from a study of early T cells in non-severe SARS-CoV-2 infection. Study-level information: The authors sequenced bulk RNA from unsorted whole blood, leaving chains unpaired.

Study observations and caveats: The VDJdb matching leaned toward anti-spike CD8 responses and overlooked private and CD4 specificities.

The specimen sequenced was whole blood. This clonotype was sampled from an adult who was a healthcare worker with PCR-confirmed SARS-CoV-2 infection or an uninfected control (not recorded which). J is TRBJ2-5 and V is TRBV18; possible D gene TRBD2, 6 bases. CDR3 sequence reads: CASSRLGNVIQETQYF. Here the CDR3 DNA reads TGTGCCAGCTCGCGACTAGGCAACGTTATACAAGAGACCCAGTACTTC.